Below are 14 T cell receptor beta chains sequenced from a single sample in a study of T cell changes during pregnancy in multiple sclerosis. Using immunoSEQ multiplex PCR, the repertoire was profiled, and TCRdb retains in-frame clones only, with some absent. The sample holds 45,000 to 60,000 clones; about 90% are singletons and the top ten take under 2%. This sample comprised peripheral blood, obtained in the first trimester of pregnancy. Source of these receptors: a female donor with multiple sclerosis, enrolled in a pregnancy study.

CDR3 protein: CASSPRGGELTGELFF. As DNA, the CDR3 is TGTGCCAGCAGCCCCCGGGGAGGGGAGCTCACCGGGGAGCTGTTTTTT. V usage is TRBV11-3 and J usage is TRBJ2-2; 7 bases are shared with TRBD2. Germline V CDR1 and CDR2: SGHNT, YENEEA. The CDR3 is 16 residues long. V lost 5 bases and J lost 4; bases outside the gene matches: 10.

J is TRBJ2-1 and V is TRBV4-1; 8 bases agree with TRBD1. Germline CDR1 and CDR2: MGHRA and YSYEKL. CDR3 length equals 15 residues. The junction had 7 bases not matched to a gene; V was cut back by 0 bases and J by 9 bases. CDR3 amino acids: CASSQDLRGLGEQFF. CDR3 sequence (DNA): TGCGCCAGCAGCCAAGACCTCAGGGGGCTCGGTGAGCAGTTCTTC.

The chain combines TRBV9 with TRBJ2-5; tentatively, D is TRBD2 (5 bases). The V end was cut by 4 bases, the J end by 2 bases, with 18 bases between. CDR1 and CDR2 (germline): SGDLS, YYNGEE. The CDR3 loop spans 16 amino acids. The CDR3 sequence: CASSHADGLYQETQYF. In nucleotides, the CDR3 is TGTGCCAGCAGCCATGCTGACGGACTCTATCAAGAGACCCAGTACTTC.

The V call is TRBV19, the J call TRBJ1-6; D is uncertain. The germline gives CDR1 LNHDA, CDR2 SQIVND (reference sequence). This CDR3 spans 15 amino acids. Trimming removed 3 bases at V and 3 bases at J, with 9 bases between. CDR3 amino acids: CASSILNSYNSPLHF. As DNA, the CDR3 is TGTGCCAGTAGTATTCTAAACAGCTATAATTCACCCCTCCACTTT.

The J gene is TRBJ2-2, the V gene TRBV18, with 7 nucleotides matching TRBD2. Germline V gene data show CDR1 as KGHSH and CDR2 as LQKENI. The ends lost 0 bases at V and 2 bases at J; junction bases unmatched: 9. The CDR3 length is 18 residues. The CDR3 here is CASSPPGGINFNTGELFF. In DNA, the CDR3 is TGTGCCAGCTCACCACCGGGAGGGATCAATTTTAACACCGGGGAGCTGTTTTTT.

This clone was detected only a few times. This chain uses TRBV11-1 with TRBJ1-6; D ambiguous. V lost 5 bases, J lost 5 bases, and 10 bases lay in between. Germline loops: CDR1 SGHAT, CDR2 FQDESV (reference sequence). The CDR3 has 14 residues. Here the CDR3 reads CASSRPEDNSPLHF. The CDR3 region has the DNA TGTGCCAGCAGCCGTCCAGAAGATAATTCACCCCTCCACTTT.

The genes are TRBV19 and TRBJ2-2; a weak D match, TRBD1 (5 bases). Per germline, CDR1 LNHDA and CDR2 SQIVND (reference sequence). V was shortened by 3 bases and J by 6 bases, with 14 bases between the two germline ends. This CDR3 contains 15 residues. CDR3 nucleotide sequence: TGTGCCAGTAGTATCGGGCAGGGTTGGTCCGGGGAGCTGTTTTTT. Protein: CASSIGQGWSGELFF.

The chain joins TRBV4-3 to TRBJ1-5; perhaps TRBD1 as D (6 bases). Germline V CDR1 and CDR2: LGHNA, YSLEER. Trimming stripped 1 base from V and 4 bases from J, with 14 bases between. The CDR3 is 16 residues long. CDR3 in amino acids: CASSQVAVQGNQPQHF. Written as DNA, the CDR3 is TGCGCCAGCAGCCAAGTTGCGGTACAGGGAAATCAGCCCCAGCATTTT.

The chain carries TRBV7-2 and TRBJ2-7; D is perhaps TRBD2 (5 bases). This CDR3 has 16 amino acids. Germline CDR1 reads SGHTA; CDR2 reads FQGNSA. Trimming removed 3 bases from V and 7 bases from J, with 22 bases in between. CDR3 coding DNA: TGTGCCAGCAGCTTGGGTCCGGGCCTCCCGGGCGGGGAGCAGTACTTC. Translated, it gives CASSLGPGLPGGEQYF.

The rearrangement joins TRBV5-6 to TRBJ1-6; D call uncertain. Germline values: CDR1 SGHDT, CDR2 YYEEEE. The CDR3 extends over 13 amino acids. Trimming shortened V by 3 bases and J by 10 bases, and 11 bases separated the two germline ends. The CDR3 nucleotides read TGTGCCAGCAGCTCCCTGCAGTTCTCACCCCTCCACTTT. Amino acids: CASSSLQFSPLHF.

The rearrangement joins TRBV30 to TRBJ1-6, with 9 positions matching TRBD1. J was trimmed by 8 bases and V by 1 base; bases with no gene match: 0. The germline V gene encodes CDR1 GTSNPN and CDR2 SVGIG (reference sequence). The length of the CDR3 is 13 residues. CDR3 in DNA: TGTGCCTGGAGTGGGACAGGGGATTCACCCCTCCACTTT. This gives the protein CAWSGTGDSPLHF. The variable domain in full, completed from reference TRBV30 and TRBJ1-6, reads SQTIHQWPATLVQPVGSPLSLECTVEGTSNPNLYWYRQAAGRGLQLLFYSVGIGQISSEVPQNLSASRPQDRQFILSSKKLLLSDSGFYLCAWSGTGDSPLHFGNGTRLTVT.

This clone was seen only once. CDR3 in DNA: TGTGCCAGCAGCTTATTCCCGGGAGGAGCTTTCTTT. Its translation: CASSLFPGGAFF. The genes are TRBV7-2 and TRBJ1-1; D ambiguous. V lost 2 bases, J lost 10 bases, and 11 bases lay in between. The CDR3 extends over 12 amino acids. Germline V lookup: CDR1 SGHTA, CDR2 FQGNSA.

CDR3 in amino acids: CASGLTGAPLTEAFF. In DNA form, the CDR3 reads TGTGCCAGCGGACTGACAGGGGCCCCTCTCACTGAAGCTTTCTTT. J is TRBJ1-1 and V is TRBV9; the match to TRBD1 covers 8 bases. Trimming at V came to 7 bases and at J to 4 bases, leaving 12 bases not matched to a gene. The germline V gene has CDR1 SGDLS and CDR2 YYNGEE. The CDR3 extends over 15 amino acids.

V gene TRBV5-4 combines with J gene TRBJ2-7, with 12 bases identical to TRBD1. The CDR3 is made up of 15 amino acids. After removal of 4 bases from V and 2 bases from J, the junction contained 4 bases not matched to a gene. Germline V gene data show CDR1 as SGHNT and CDR2 as YYREEE (reference sequence). Here the CDR3 DNA reads TGTGCCAGCAGCCCCCGGGACAGGGGGCCCTACGAGCAGTACTTC. Translating it yields CASSPRDRGPYEQYF. Filled out from reference TRBV5-4 and TRBJ2-7, the complete variable domain reads ETGVTQSPTHLIKTRGQQVTLRCSSQSGHNTVSWYQQALGQGPQFIFQYYREEENGRGNFPPRFSGLQFPNYSSELNVNALELDDSALYLCASSPRDRGPYEQYFGPGTRLTVT.